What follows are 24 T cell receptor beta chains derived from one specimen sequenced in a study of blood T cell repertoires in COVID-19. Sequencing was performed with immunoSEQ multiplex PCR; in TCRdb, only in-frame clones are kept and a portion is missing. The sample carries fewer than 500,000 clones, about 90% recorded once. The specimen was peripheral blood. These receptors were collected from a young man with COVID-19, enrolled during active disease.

The CDR3 nucleotides are TGTGCCACCAGCAGCGGGACTAGCGGGAGTTCCGATGAGCAGTTCTTC. Protein product: CATSSGTSGSSDEQFF. The chain carries TRBV15 and TRBJ2-1, with 14 bases that match TRBD2. The CDR3 is 16 amino acids. With V trimmed by 3 bases and J by 8 bases, 6 bases remained unmatched. Looked up from germline, CDR1 is LNHNV and CDR2 is YYDKDF (reference sequence).

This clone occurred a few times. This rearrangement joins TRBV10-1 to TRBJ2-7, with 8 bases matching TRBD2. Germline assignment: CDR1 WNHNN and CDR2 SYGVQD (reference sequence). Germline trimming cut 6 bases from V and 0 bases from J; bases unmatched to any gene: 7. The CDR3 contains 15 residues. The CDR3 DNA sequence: TGCGCCAGCAGCGGCAGCGGGAGTGACTCCTACGAGCAGTACTTC. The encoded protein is CASSGSGSDSYEQYF.

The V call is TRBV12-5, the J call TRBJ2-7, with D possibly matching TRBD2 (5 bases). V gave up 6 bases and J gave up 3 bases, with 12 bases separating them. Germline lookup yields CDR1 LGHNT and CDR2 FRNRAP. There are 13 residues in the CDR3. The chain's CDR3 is CASGLGRGYEQYF. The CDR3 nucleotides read TGTGCTAGTGGACTAGGACGGGGCTACGAGCAGTACTTC.

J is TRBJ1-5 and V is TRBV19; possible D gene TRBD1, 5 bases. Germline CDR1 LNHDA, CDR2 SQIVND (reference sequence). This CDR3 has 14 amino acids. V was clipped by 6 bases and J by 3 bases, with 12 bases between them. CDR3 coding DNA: TGTGCCAGTAGAAAAGGGACTGCCAATCAGCCCCAGCATTTT. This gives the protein CASRKGTANQPQHF.

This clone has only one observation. The CDR3 DNA follows: TGTGCTAGTGGTTTGCGTCTAGCGGAACATACGCAGTATTTT. Its translation is CASGLRLAEHTQYF. This sequence joins TRBV12-5 and TRBJ2-3, with 7 bases matching TRBD2. Germline V gene sequence: CDR1 LGHNT, CDR2 FRNRAP. This CDR3 is 14 amino acids long. V gave up 2 bases and J gave up 7 bases; unmatched junction bases: 6.

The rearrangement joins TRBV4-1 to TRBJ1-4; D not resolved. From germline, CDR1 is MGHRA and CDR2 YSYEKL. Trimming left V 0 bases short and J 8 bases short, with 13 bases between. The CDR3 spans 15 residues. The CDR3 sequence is CASSQDPAPPEKLFF. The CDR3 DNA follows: TGCGCCAGCAGCCAAGACCCCGCGCCCCCAGAAAAACTGTTTTTT.

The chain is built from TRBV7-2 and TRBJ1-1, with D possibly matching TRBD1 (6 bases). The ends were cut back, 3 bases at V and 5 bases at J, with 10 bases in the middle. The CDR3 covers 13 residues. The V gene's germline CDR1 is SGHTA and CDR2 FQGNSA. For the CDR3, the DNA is TGTGCCAGCAGCTTCAGGGGTCGTACTGAAGCTTTCTTT. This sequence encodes CASSFRGRTEAFF.

CDR3 coding DNA: TGTGCCAGGACCTTACAGGGGGCGCGCGAGCAGTACTTC. This gives the protein CARTLQGAREQYF. The chain recombines TRBV19 with TRBJ2-7; 9 nucleotides align to TRBD1. V shed 9 bases and J 6 bases; nucleotides not matched to a gene: 9. Germline V CDR1 and CDR2: LNHDA, SQIVND (reference sequence). The CDR3 runs to 13 residues.

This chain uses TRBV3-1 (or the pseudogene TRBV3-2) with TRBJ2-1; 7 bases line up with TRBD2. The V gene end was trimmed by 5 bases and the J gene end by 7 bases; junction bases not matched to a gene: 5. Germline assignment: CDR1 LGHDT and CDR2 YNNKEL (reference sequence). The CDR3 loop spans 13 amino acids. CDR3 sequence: CASSVSGANEQFF. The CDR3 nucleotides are TGTGCCAGCAGCGTGAGCGGGGCAAATGAGCAGTTCTTC.

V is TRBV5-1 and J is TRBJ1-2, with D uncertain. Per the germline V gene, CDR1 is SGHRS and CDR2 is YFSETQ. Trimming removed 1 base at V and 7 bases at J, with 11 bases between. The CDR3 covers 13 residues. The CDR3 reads CASSLTFLSGYTF. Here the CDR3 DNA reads TGCGCCAGCAGCTTGACATTCTTGTCTGGCTACACCTTC.

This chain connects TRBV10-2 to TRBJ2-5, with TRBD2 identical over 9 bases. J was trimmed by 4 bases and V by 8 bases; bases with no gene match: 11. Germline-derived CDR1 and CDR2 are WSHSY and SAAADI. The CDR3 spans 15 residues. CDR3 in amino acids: CASRGGVAGAETQYF. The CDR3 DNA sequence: TGCGCCAGCCGTGGTGGGGTAGCGGGGGCAGAGACCCAGTACTTC.

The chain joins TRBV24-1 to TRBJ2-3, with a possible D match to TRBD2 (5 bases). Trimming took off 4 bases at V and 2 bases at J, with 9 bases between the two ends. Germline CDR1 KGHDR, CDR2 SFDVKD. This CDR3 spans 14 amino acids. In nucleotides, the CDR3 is TGTGCCACCAGTGAGTCTAGCTACACAGATACGCAGTATTTT. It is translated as CATSESSYTDTQYF.

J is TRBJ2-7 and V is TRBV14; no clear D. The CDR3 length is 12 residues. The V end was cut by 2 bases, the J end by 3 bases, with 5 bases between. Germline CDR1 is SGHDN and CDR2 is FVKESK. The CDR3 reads CASSQSRYEQYF. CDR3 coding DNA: TGTGCCAGCAGCCAATCTCGCTACGAGCAGTACTTC.

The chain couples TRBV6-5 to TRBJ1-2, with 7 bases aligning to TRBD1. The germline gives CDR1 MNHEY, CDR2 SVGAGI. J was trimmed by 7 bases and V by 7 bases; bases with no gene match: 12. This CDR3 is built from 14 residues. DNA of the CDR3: TGTGCCAGCAAGACAGGGCTACCTCGGGTTGGCTACACCTTC. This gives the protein CASKTGLPRVGYTF.

The CDR3 protein is CATSSDDRRGRETQYF. The CDR3 nucleotides read TGTGCCACCAGCAGTGACGACCGGAGGGGTAGAGAGACCCAGTACTTC. This chain links TRBV15 with TRBJ2-5; possibly TRBD2 for D (6 bases). Trimming removed 3 bases from V and 4 bases from J, with 18 bases in between. Per the germline V gene, CDR1 is LNHNV and CDR2 is YYDKDF (reference sequence). The CDR3 consists of 16 residues.

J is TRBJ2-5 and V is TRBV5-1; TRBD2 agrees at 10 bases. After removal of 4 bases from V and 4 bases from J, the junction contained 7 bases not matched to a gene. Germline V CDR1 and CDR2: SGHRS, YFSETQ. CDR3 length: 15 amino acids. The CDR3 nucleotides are TGCGCCAGCAGCCCGGGGACTAGCGCAAGAGAGACCCAGTACTTC. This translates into CASSPGTSARETQYF.

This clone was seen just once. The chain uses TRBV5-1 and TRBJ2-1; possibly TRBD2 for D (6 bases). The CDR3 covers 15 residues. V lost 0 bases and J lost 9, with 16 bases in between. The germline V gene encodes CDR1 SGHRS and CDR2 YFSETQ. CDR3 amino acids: CASSLVTGLEGEQFF. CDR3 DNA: TGCGCCAGCAGCTTGGTAACGGGACTCGAAGGTGAGCAGTTCTTC.

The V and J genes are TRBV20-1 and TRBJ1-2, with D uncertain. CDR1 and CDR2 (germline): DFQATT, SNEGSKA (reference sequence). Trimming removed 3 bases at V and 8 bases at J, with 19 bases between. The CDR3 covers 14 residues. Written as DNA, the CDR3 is TGCAGTGCTAGTTTGGAACACATTACTATGGGCTACACCTTC. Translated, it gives CSASLEHITMGYTF.

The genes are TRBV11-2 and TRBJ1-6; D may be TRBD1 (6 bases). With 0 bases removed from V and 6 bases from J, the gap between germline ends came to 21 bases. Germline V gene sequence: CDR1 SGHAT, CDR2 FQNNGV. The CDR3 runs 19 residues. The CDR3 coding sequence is TGTGCCAGCAGCTTAGATTGGAGGAGAGGGGGTTTTTTTAATTCACCCCTCCACTTT. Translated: CASSLDWRRGGFFNSPLHF.

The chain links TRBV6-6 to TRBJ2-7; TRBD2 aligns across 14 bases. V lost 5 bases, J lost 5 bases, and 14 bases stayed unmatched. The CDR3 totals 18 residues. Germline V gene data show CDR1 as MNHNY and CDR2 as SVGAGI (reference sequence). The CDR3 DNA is TGTGCCAGCAGTCCCCGGGGGGGACTAGCGGGAGCCGGAGACGAGCAGTACTTC. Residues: CASSPRGGLAGAGDEQYF.

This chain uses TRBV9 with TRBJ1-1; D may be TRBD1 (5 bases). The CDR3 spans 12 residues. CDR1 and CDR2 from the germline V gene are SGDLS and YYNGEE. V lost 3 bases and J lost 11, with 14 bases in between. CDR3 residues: CASSGQLSWAFF. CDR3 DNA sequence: TGTGCCAGCAGCGGACAGCTGTCGTGGGCTTTCTTT.

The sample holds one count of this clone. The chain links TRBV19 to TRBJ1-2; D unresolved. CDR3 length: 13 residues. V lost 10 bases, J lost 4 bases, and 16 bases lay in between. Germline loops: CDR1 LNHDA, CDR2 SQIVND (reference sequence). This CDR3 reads CATATGLAYGYTF. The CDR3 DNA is TGTGCCACTGCGACGGGGTTGGCCTATGGCTACACCTTC. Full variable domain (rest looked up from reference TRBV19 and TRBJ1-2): DGGITQSPKYLFRKEGQNVTLSCEQNLNHDAMYWYRQDPGQGLRLIYYSQIVNDFQKGDIAEGYSVSREKKESFPLTVTSAQKNPTAFYLCATATGLAYGYTFGSGTRLTVV.

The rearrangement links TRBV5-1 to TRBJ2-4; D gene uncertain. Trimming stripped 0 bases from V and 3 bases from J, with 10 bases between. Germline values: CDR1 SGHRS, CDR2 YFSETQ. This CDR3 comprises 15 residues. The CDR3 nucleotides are TGCGCCAGCAGCTTGGCTTTACTGAGCAAAAACATTCAGTACTTC. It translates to CASSLALLSKNIQYF.

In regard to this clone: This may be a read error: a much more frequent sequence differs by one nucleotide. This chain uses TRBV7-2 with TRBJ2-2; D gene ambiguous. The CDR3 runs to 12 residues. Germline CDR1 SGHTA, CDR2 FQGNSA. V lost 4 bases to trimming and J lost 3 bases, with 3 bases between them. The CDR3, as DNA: TGTGCCAGCAGCTCCTACACCGGGGAGCTGTTTTTT. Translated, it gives CASSSYTGELFF.